These 4 T cell receptor beta chains originate from one sample sequenced in a study. Each CDR3 protein gets one entry after TCRdb re-called the RT-PCR reads with MiXCR. The sample contains 650,000 to 800,000 distinct CDR3 sequences, 11% to 15% of which appear only once. Sequencing was carried out using memory CD4+ T cells from blood. The receptors here all came from a female donor in good health, serving as a healthy control.

Only a few counts were recorded for this clonotype. The chain recombines TRBV27 with TRBJ2-3; D gene ambiguous. Deletions cut 4 bases from V and 2 bases from J, with 10 bases between. In germline, CDR1 is MNHEY, CDR2 SMNVEV (reference sequence). CDR3 length equals 14 residues. CDR3 sequence reads: CASSSIGYTDTQYF. Here the CDR3 DNA reads TGTGCCAGCAGTTCAATAGGCTACACAGATACGCAGTATTTT.

The chain has TRBV20-1 and TRBJ2-7; 11 positions agree with TRBD2. Losses at the gene ends were 4 bases for V and 6 bases for J; bases not matched to a gene: 11. Germline assignment: CDR1 DFQATT and CDR2 SNEGSKA (reference sequence). The CDR3 sequence is 15 residues long. CDR3: CSAKFNSGRVTEQYF. The CDR3 region has the DNA TGCAGTGCTAAATTTAATAGCGGGAGGGTAACCGAGCAGTACTTC.

The gene calls are TRBV11-2 and TRBJ1-1; D gene uncertain. The germline V gene encodes CDR1 SGHAT and CDR2 FQNNGV. The length of the CDR3 is 16 residues. Trimming took off 1 base at V and 0 bases at J, with 12 bases between the two ends. CDR3 loop: CASSLVSGYMNTEAFF. CDR3 bases: TGTGCCAGCAGCTTAGTGAGCGGCTACATGAACACTGAAGCTTTCTTT.

This clonotype occurred a few times. The chain is built from TRBV7-2 and TRBJ2-3; D not resolved. The V gene's germline CDR1 is SGHTA and CDR2 FQGNSA. V gave up 4 bases and J gave up 1 base, with 12 bases separating them. The CDR3 is made up of 15 amino acids. In DNA, the CDR3 is TGTGCCAGCAGCTACCAGGCTGGGGGCACAGATACGCAGTATTTT. Encoded protein: CASSYQAGGTDTQYF.